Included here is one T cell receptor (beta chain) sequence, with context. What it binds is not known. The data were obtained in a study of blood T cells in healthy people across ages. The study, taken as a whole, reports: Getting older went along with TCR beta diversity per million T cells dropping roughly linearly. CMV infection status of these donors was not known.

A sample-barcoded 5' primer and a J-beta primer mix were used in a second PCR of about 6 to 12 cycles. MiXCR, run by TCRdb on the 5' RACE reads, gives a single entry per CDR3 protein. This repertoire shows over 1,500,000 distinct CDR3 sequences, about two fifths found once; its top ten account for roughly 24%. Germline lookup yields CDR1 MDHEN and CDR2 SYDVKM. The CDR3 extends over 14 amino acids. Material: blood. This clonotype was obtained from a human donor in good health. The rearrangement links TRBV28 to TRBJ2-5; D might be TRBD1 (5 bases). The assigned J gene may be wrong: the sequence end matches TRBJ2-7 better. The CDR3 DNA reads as TGTGCCAGCACTCCTAGGGATCAGGGTAGCGAGCAGTACTTC. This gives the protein CASTPRDQGSEQYF.